This T cell receptor beta chain originates from a study of shared clonotypes between healthy human individuals. Across the whole study: In total, the donors were two women and a few men aged 18 to 49.

V lost 8 bases, J lost 1 base, and 16 bases lay in between. This CDR3 has 15 amino acids. Looked up from germline, CDR1 is MDHEN and CDR2 is SYDVKM. TCRdb's table, derived via immunoSEQ multiplex PCR, lists solely in-frame clones and lacks some. Here the sample spans over a million clones, 98% being singletons. Sequenced sample: naive CD4+ T cells sorted from blood. Subset indicated: CD45RA+ positively selected. The clonotype was recovered from a man between 25 and 39 years old in good health. The V gene is TRBV28, the J gene TRBJ2-3; D possibly corresponds to TRBD2 (6 bases). CDR3 sequence reads: CASGEEAVGTDTQYF. The CDR3 nucleotides read TGTGCCAGCGGGGAGGAGGCAGTCGGCACAGATACGCAGTATTTT.